One and the same sample provided the 10 T cell receptor beta chains below, sequenced in a study of blood T cell repertoires in COVID-19 (dated by TCRdb to 2020 to 2021). Libraries were made using the immunoSEQ multiplex PCR assay. Sourced from immuneACCESS, this table was stored by TCRdb with only in-frame sequences that have V and J called. A share of the clones is absent; for the studies checked, an unresolved V gene accounts for under half, and the remainder has no known explanation. The sample table lists fewer than 75,000 clones, approximately 89% of them with a count of one. The leading ten clones occupy less than 1.5% of the sample. Source material: peripheral blood. The receptors originated from a man in his 60s with acute or convalescent COVID-19.

The chain is built from TRBV3-1 (or the pseudogene TRBV3-2) and TRBJ1-1; 7 positions agree with TRBD1. The CDR3 sequence is 14 residues long. V lost 3 bases and J lost 3; bases outside the gene matches: 4. Germline CDR1 LGHDT, CDR2 YNNKEL (reference sequence). The CDR3 DNA is TGTGCCAGCAGCCAGAGGGACAGCGACACTGAAGCTTTCTTT. Its translation: CASSQRDSDTEAFF.

This chain uses TRBV5-4 with TRBJ2-1; 10 bases match TRBD2. Trimming cost V 6 bases and J 0 bases; bases outside gene matches: 9. The germline V gene has CDR1 SGHNT and CDR2 YYREEE (reference sequence). The CDR3 is made up of 17 amino acids. The chain's CDR3 is CASKVGLAVLSYNEQFF. CDR3 in DNA: TGTGCCAGCAAAGTAGGACTAGCGGTTCTCTCCTACAATGAGCAGTTCTTC.

This clone has only one observation. CDR3 in DNA: TGCGCCAGCAGCTATGCAGAGGTAACCTCTGGAAACACCATATATTTT. Its protein is CASSYAEVTSGNTIYF. V is TRBV5-1 and J is TRBJ1-3; D is uncertain. From germline, CDR1 is SGHRS and CDR2 YFSETQ. The CDR3 sequence is 16 residues long. Deletions cut 3 bases from V and 0 bases from J, with 13 bases between.

The chain carries TRBV7-2 and TRBJ2-7, with D possibly being TRBD1 (6 bases). Trimming stripped 1 base from V and 6 bases from J, with 16 bases between. Germline V gives CDR1 SGHTA, CDR2 FQGNSA. The CDR3 length is 15 residues. The CDR3 reads CASSLEVGGLSEQYF. CDR3 bases: TGTGCCAGCAGCTTAGAGGTTGGGGGCCTTTCCGAGCAGTACTTC.

The chain recombines TRBV7-3 with TRBJ2-2; 11 bases are shared with TRBD1. The germline V gene encodes CDR1 SGHTA and CDR2 FQGTGA. V lost 1 base, J lost 6 bases, and 1 base stayed unmatched. The CDR3 is 15 residues long. The CDR3 spells CASSLRGQGAGELFF. In nucleotides, the CDR3 is TGTGCCAGCAGCTTAAGGGGACAGGGGGCCGGGGAGCTGTTTTTT.

The J gene is TRBJ1-1, the V gene TRBV18; 11 bases align to TRBD1. V was clipped by 4 bases and J by 3 bases; unmatched bases: 7. Per germline, CDR1 KGHSH and CDR2 LQKENI. The CDR3 consists of 16 residues. The CDR3 DNA follows: TGTGCCAGCTCACAATTGCCGGGACAGGGGGACACTGAAGCTTTCTTT. Encoded protein: CASSQLPGQGDTEAFF. Based on the CDR3 plus reference TRBV18 and TRBJ1-1, the full variable domain is NAGVMQNPRHLVRRRGQEARLRCSPMKGHSHVYWYRQLPEEGLKFMVYLQKENIIDESGMPKERFSAEFPKEGPSILRIQQVVRGDSAAYFCASSQLPGQGDTEAFFGQGTRLTVV.

The chain joins TRBV5-1 to TRBJ1-2, with D perhaps TRBD1 (6 bases). The V gene lost 3 bases and the J gene lost 1 base, with 10 bases spanning the gap. The CDR3 is 14 amino acids. Germline CDR1 reads SGHRS; CDR2 reads YFSETQ. This CDR3 reads CASSSGHYNYGYTF. The CDR3 bases are TGCGCCAGCAGCTCGGGACACTATAACTATGGCTACACCTTC.

The chain couples TRBV18 to TRBJ2-1; tentatively, D is TRBD1 (5 bases). Germline CDR1 reads KGHSH; CDR2 reads LQKENI. The CDR3 is 12 amino acids. Trimming removed 3 bases from V and 9 bases from J, with 9 bases in between. The CDR3 loop is CASSPTEIEQFF. In DNA form, the CDR3 reads TGTGCCAGCTCACCGACAGAGATTGAGCAGTTCTTC.

The chain joins TRBV25-1 to TRBJ1-5; possible D gene TRBD1, 5 bases. The CDR3 sequence is 14 residues long. Looked up from germline, CDR1 is MGHDK and CDR2 is SYGVNS. V was cut by 3 bases and J by 7 bases, with 13 bases left in between. The DNA of the CDR3 is TGTGCCAGCAGTGATCTCGGGGGGAACCAGCCCCAGCATTTT. This codes for CASSDLGGNQPQHF.

The J gene is TRBJ2-2, the V gene TRBV11-2; no definite D call. Trimming removed 0 bases at V and 4 bases at J, with 9 bases between. Germline V gives CDR1 SGHAT, CDR2 FQNNGV. The CDR3 runs to 15 residues. Here the CDR3 DNA reads TGTGCCAGCAGCTTAGAGGGCGATGGCACCGGGGAGCTGTTTTTT. Translated: CASSLEGDGTGELFF.